One sample yielded the 26 T cell receptor beta chains listed below, sequenced in a study of PD-L1 blockade in urothelial cancer. Time point described: pretreatment peripheral blood. Assay used: immunoSEQ multiplex PCR; TCRdb lists only in-frame clones, some missing. The repertoire holds some 40,000 clones, with around nine tenths as singletons. The sequenced sample was PBMCs, obtained around atezolizumab (anti-PD-L1) treatment. The source of these receptors is a donor at least 40 years old with urothelial cancer.

The J gene is TRBJ2-2, the V gene TRBV4-1; possibly TRBD2 for D (6 bases). This CDR3 is built from 18 residues. Germline V gene data show CDR1 as MGHRA and CDR2 as YSYEKL. V was cut by 4 bases and J by 0 bases, with 18 bases left in between. DNA of the CDR3: TGCGCCAGCAGCCCCCGAGGTTTAGCGGAATCGAACACCGGGGAGCTGTTTTTT. It codes for CASSPRGLAESNTGELFF.

Regarding this clone: One end of the junction fails to match germline, which may point to a read error. The chain is built from TRBV7-7 and TRBJ2-1; 10 positions match TRBD1. The length of the CDR3 is 15 residues. CDR1 SSHAT and CDR2 FNYEAQ come from the germline V gene (reference sequence). CDR3 sequence reads: CASSLVGTGDGEQFF. The CDR3, as DNA: TGTGCTAGCAGCTTAGTGGGGACAGGGGATGGTGAGCAGTTCTTC.

The rearrangement joins TRBV13 to TRBJ2-5; TRBD2 matches at 14 bases. V trimming: 5 bases; J trimming: 2 bases; junction bases outside the gene matches: 10. From germline, CDR1 is PRHDT and CDR2 FYEKMQ (reference sequence). The CDR3 is 18 amino acids. The CDR3 here is CASSNRLAGGGGQETQYF. As DNA, the CDR3 is TGTGCCAGCAGCAACCGACTAGCGGGAGGGGGGGGGCAAGAGACCCAGTACTTC.

This clone was picked up a small number of times. The V gene is TRBV4-1, the J gene TRBJ1-2, with TRBD1 matching 10 bases. This CDR3 is 15 amino acids long. Looked up from germline, CDR1 is MGHRA and CDR2 is YSYEKL. V was clipped by 4 bases and J by 2 bases; unmatched bases: 4. CDR3 sequence reads: CASSPRTGGNYGYTF. The DNA for the CDR3 is TGCGCCAGCAGCCCTCGGACAGGGGGAAACTATGGCTACACCTTC.

The chain links TRBV27 to TRBJ1-5, with D possibly being TRBD1 (5 bases). The CDR3 loop spans 16 amino acids. Per germline, CDR1 MNHEY and CDR2 SMNVEV (reference sequence). V lost 1 base and J 3 bases, leaving 13 bases between the germline ends. CDR3 amino acids: CASSLWGEGHNQPQHF. CDR3 sequence (DNA): TGTGCCAGCAGTTTATGGGGGGAAGGCCACAATCAGCCCCAGCATTTT.

For this clone: The germline gene is not matched at one end of the junction; a read error may be the cause. The genes are TRBV2 and TRBJ1-2; D is uncertain. There are 11 residues in the CDR3. Per the germline V gene, CDR1 is SNHLY and CDR2 is FYNNEI. CDR3 loop: CASNLPPRDIF. CDR3 in DNA: TGTGCCAGCAACCTTCCCCCCCGGGATATCTTC.

This clone showed up just once. The V call is TRBV7-2, the J call TRBJ2-2; no definite D call. The length of the CDR3 is 14 residues. Per germline, CDR1 SGHTA and CDR2 FQGNSA. V was shortened by 1 base and J by 7 bases, with 10 bases between the two germline ends. CDR3: CASSLVQTGGELFF. CDR3 sequence (DNA): TGTGCCAGCAGCTTAGTGCAGACTGGCGGGGAGCTGTTTTTT.

This chain joins TRBV9 and TRBJ2-1, with TRBD2 matching 7 bases. V lost 4 bases, J lost 4 bases, and 5 bases stayed unmatched. Germline V gives CDR1 SGDLS, CDR2 YYNGEE. This CDR3 has 14 residues. For the CDR3, the DNA is TGTGCCAGCAGCCCCGGGACTATTTACAATGAGCAGTTCTTC. Its translation: CASSPGTIYNEQFF.

The chain has TRBV7-3 and TRBJ2-1; a possible D gene is TRBD1 (5 bases). CDR1 and CDR2 (germline): SGHTA, FQGTGA. The CDR3 extends over 16 amino acids. The V end lost 5 bases, the J end lost 4 bases, and 18 bases lay between the germline ends. The CDR3 DNA reads as TGTGCCAGCAGCCCCCGGTGGGGCTACCAATACAATGAGCAGTTCTTC. Translated, it gives CASSPRWGYQYNEQFF.

The rearrangement links TRBV28 to TRBJ2-1, with 8 bases matching TRBD1. Germline V gene lookup returns CDR1 MDHEN and CDR2 SYDVKM. The CDR3 spans 15 residues. Germline trimming cut 6 bases from V and 2 bases from J; bases unmatched to any gene: 6. The chain's CDR3 is CASRPGGPAYNEQFF. CDR3 in DNA: TGTGCCAGCAGACCAGGGGGCCCAGCCTACAATGAGCAGTTCTTC.

The V and J genes are TRBV27 and TRBJ2-7; 8 nucleotides align to TRBD1. CDR1 and CDR2 (germline): MNHEY, SMNVEV (reference sequence). The CDR3 has 14 residues. V dropped 5 bases and J dropped 4; count of bases not matched to a gene: 7. CDR3 bases: TGTGCCAGCAGTCCCGGACAGGGTAGGTACGAGCAGTACTTC. Its protein product is CASSPGQGRYEQYF.

The V and J genes are TRBV4-3 and TRBJ2-5; 14 positions agree with TRBD2. Germline V gene data show CDR1 as LGHNA and CDR2 as YSLEER. CDR3 length equals 18 residues. Losses at the gene ends were 0 bases for V and 1 base for J; bases not matched to a gene: 4. The CDR3 region has the DNA TGCGCCAGCAGCCAAGATAGTGGACTAGCGGGAGGCCAAGAGACCCAGTACTTC. This codes for CASSQDSGLAGGQETQYF.

This clone was observed once. The CDR3 here is CASSSARPSTDTQYF. As DNA, the CDR3 is TGTGCCAGCAGCTCCGCGCGGCCTAGCACAGATACGCAGTATTTT. The J gene is TRBJ2-3, the V gene TRBV7-9; unclear D gene. Between the trimmed V and J ends, which lost 4 bases and 0 bases, there was a span of 11 bases. From germline, CDR1 is SEHNR and CDR2 FQNEAQ (reference sequence). This CDR3 spans 15 amino acids.

The chain is built from TRBV7-2 and TRBJ2-3, with a possible D match to TRBD1 (7 bases). This CDR3 has 16 residues. Per the germline V gene, CDR1 is SGHTA and CDR2 is FQGNSA. The V end was cut by 1 base, the J end by 0 bases, with 11 bases between. CDR3 loop: CASSLGRGASTDTQYF. The CDR3 DNA follows: TGTGCCAGCAGCTTAGGCAGGGGGGCTAGCACAGATACGCAGTATTTT.

The rearrangement uses TRBV28 and TRBJ1-1; 8 nucleotides match TRBD1. Trimming removed 6 bases from V and 4 bases from J; junction bases left unmatched: 4. Per the germline V gene, CDR1 is MDHEN and CDR2 is SYDVKM. CDR3 length: 13 residues. The CDR3 loop reads CASRSGGFTEAFF. DNA for the CDR3: TGTGCCAGCAGGTCAGGGGGCTTCACTGAAGCTTTCTTT.

The CDR3 is CASSLTRNEQFF. Written as DNA, the CDR3 is TGTGCCAGCAGCTTAACTCGGAATGAGCAGTTCTTC. This sequence joins TRBV7-3 and TRBJ2-1; D call uncertain. Per the germline V gene, CDR1 is SGHTA and CDR2 is FQGTGA. The CDR3 is made up of 12 amino acids. Trimming cost V 0 bases and J 7 bases, with 4 bases left between them.

This chain uses TRBV5-1 with TRBJ2-5; 14 bases line up with TRBD2. With V trimmed by 4 bases and J by 0 bases, 5 bases remained unmatched. There are 17 residues in the CDR3. CDR1 is SGHRS and CDR2 is YFSETQ in the germline V gene. CDR3 sequence reads: CASSPGTSGSDQETQYF. DNA of the CDR3: TGCGCCAGCAGCCCGGGGACTAGCGGGAGCGACCAAGAGACCCAGTACTTC. The full variable domain, with the rest looked up from reference TRBV5-1 and TRBJ2-5, is KAGVTQTPRYLIKTRGQQVTLSCSPISGHRSVSWYQQTPGQGLQFLFEYFSETQRNKGNFPGRFSGRQFSNSRSEMNVSTLELGDSALYLCASSPGTSGSDQETQYFGPGTRLLVL.

The rearrangement joins TRBV7-3 to TRBJ2-3, with D tentatively TRBD1 (6 bases). Trimming pared 4 bases from V and 0 bases from J, leaving 8 bases between. Germline CDR1 is SGHTA and CDR2 is FQGTGA. This CDR3 has 14 amino acids. Written as DNA, the CDR3 is TGTGCCAGCAGCTCCGGACAGAGCACAGATACGCAGTATTTT. It specifies CASSSGQSTDTQYF.

This clone was recorded only once. The chain recombines TRBV19 with TRBJ2-5; 8 bases are a match to TRBD2. Germline V CDR1 and CDR2: LNHDA, SQIVND (reference sequence). The CDR3 covers 14 residues. V lost 8 bases, J lost 5 bases, and 10 bases stayed unmatched. The CDR3 region has the DNA TGTGCCAGTCGCCCGGGACTAGGGGGGGAGACCCAGTACTTC. Protein: CASRPGLGGETQYF.

V usage is TRBV5-8 and J usage is TRBJ2-1, with a possible D match to TRBD2 (6 bases). Trimming shortened V by 4 bases and J by 0 bases, and 11 bases separated the two germline ends. Looked up from germline, CDR1 is SGHTS and CDR2 is YDEGEE. CDR3 size: 15 residues. CDR3 sequence (DNA): TGTGCCAGCAGCCAACGGGGGTTCTCCTACAATGAGCAGTTCTTC. It yields the protein CASSQRGFSYNEQFF.

The chain combines TRBV7-9 with TRBJ2-5, with 13 bases lining up with TRBD2. With V trimmed by 2 bases and J by 5 bases, 5 bases remained unmatched. Germline V gene lookup returns CDR1 SEHNR and CDR2 FQNEAQ (reference sequence). The length of the CDR3 is 16 residues. This CDR3 is CASSLRTSGSSETQYF. The CDR3 DNA is TGTGCCAGCAGCTTACGGACTAGCGGGAGTTCTGAGACCCAGTACTTC. The variable domain in full, with the rest retrieved from reference TRBV7-9 and TRBJ2-5, is DTGVSQNPRHKITKRGQNVTFRCDPISEHNRLYWYRQTLGQGPEFLTYFQNEAQLEKSRLLSDRFSAERPKGSFSTLEIQRTEQGDSAMYLCASSLRTSGSSETQYFGPGTRLLVL.

The V gene is TRBV7-8, the J gene TRBJ2-2; 7 nucleotides align to TRBD1. Trimming took 4 bases from V and 9 from J; bases not matched to a gene: 11. The CDR3 contains 15 residues. Looked up from germline, CDR1 is SGHVS and CDR2 is FQNEAQ. CDR3 nucleotides: TGTGCCAGCAGCTCAAGGGGGCAGGGGTACCGGGAGCTGTTTTTT. Translation gives CASSSRGQGYRELFF.

Written as DNA, the CDR3 is TGTGCCAGTAGTATTCTCGGGAGTGATCAGCCCCAGCATTTT. As protein: CASSILGSDQPQHF. The chain uses TRBV19 and TRBJ1-5, with no clear D. V shed 3 bases and J shed 5 bases, with 11 bases lying between them. CDR3 size: 14 residues. Germline-derived CDR1 and CDR2 are LNHDA and SQIVND (reference sequence).

The V call is TRBV27, the J call TRBJ2-1; D may be TRBD2 (6 bases). Germline V gene data show CDR1 as MNHEY and CDR2 as SMNVEV (reference sequence). V was clipped by 8 bases and J by 2 bases, with 13 bases between them. The CDR3 runs to 14 residues. The CDR3 reads CASSRGGPYNEQFF. DNA of the CDR3: TGTGCCAGCTCAAGGGGAGGACCCTACAATGAGCAGTTCTTC.

The chain uses TRBV18 and TRBJ1-5, with D perhaps matching TRBD1 (6 bases). The CDR3 spans 16 residues. Trimming removed 4 bases at V and 1 base at J, with 14 bases between. The germline CDR1 and CDR2 sequences are KGHSH and LQKENI. DNA for the CDR3: TGTGCCAGCTCACGATCCCGGGACACCAGCAATCAGCCCCAGCATTTT. The encoded protein is CASSRSRDTSNQPQHF.

The count of this clone is one. The chain has TRBV28 and TRBJ1-2, with D uncertain. CDR1 and CDR2 from the germline V gene are MDHEN and SYDVKM. Between the trimmed V and J ends, which lost 6 bases and 3 bases, there was a span of 8 bases. The CDR3 runs to 12 residues. The CDR3 is CASSNFHYGYTF. The CDR3 region has the DNA TGTGCCAGCAGCAATTTCCACTATGGCTACACCTTC.